This TCR beta chain was identified during a study of T cells in Graves' hyperthyroidism and ophthalmopathy. Trimming pared 2 bases from V and 9 bases from J, leaving 10 bases between. CDR3 length: 13 residues. It was RNA transcripts that yielded the amplified TCR beta CDR3 regions. HTBI primers were the set used in a first-round RT-PCR of the TCR CDR3. Each CDR3 protein gets one entry after TCRdb re-called the multiplex PCR reads with MiXCR. The repertoire holds some 150,000 distinct CDR3 sequences, with around 20% as singletons. This clonotype turned up a few times. The source material was blood. This receptor was taken from a woman between 50 and 59 years old with Graves' hyperthyroidism that later progressed to Graves' ophthalmopathy. The chain combines TRBV12-3 or TRBV12-4 with TRBJ1-4, with D maybe TRBD1 (6 bases). The CDR3 reads CASSLRTAQKLFF. The CDR3 DNA reads as TGTGCCAGCAGTTTAAGGACAGCCCAAAAACTGTTTTTT.